These 14 T cell receptor beta chains came from one sample sequenced in a study of blood T cell repertoires in COVID-19. The repertoire was sequenced with immunoSEQ multiplex PCR; TCRdb's copy has only in-frame clones and lacks some. The table lists roughly 150,000 clones, around 80% of them singletons, with over 8% in the top ten. Sequenced input: peripheral blood. The receptors derive from a woman in her forties or fifties with acute or convalescent COVID-19.

The chain recombines TRBV10-3 with TRBJ2-7, with D uncertain. Germline lookup yields CDR1 ENHRY and CDR2 SYGVKD. V was shortened by 3 bases and J by 0 bases, with 12 bases between the two germline ends. This CDR3 contains 15 residues. Written as DNA, the CDR3 is TGTGCCATCAGTGATTTCATCTCGAGCTCCTACGAGCAGTACTTC. The encoded protein is CAISDFISSSYEQYF.

The chain recombines TRBV7-8 with TRBJ2-7; 10 bases are shared with TRBD2. The CDR3 runs to 14 residues. Germline CDR1 reads SGHVS; CDR2 reads FQNEAQ. V dropped 5 bases and J dropped 5; count of bases not matched to a gene: 6. CDR3 sequence: CASSLRTSGHEQYF. The CDR3 DNA is TGTGCCAGCAGCCTCCGGACTAGCGGACACGAGCAGTACTTC.

CDR3 amino acids: CASSLATGGSYGYTF. The CDR3 bases are TGCGCCAGCAGCTTGGCGACAGGGGGATCCTATGGCTACACCTTC. The chain combines TRBV5-1 with TRBJ1-2; 9 nucleotides match TRBD1. The ends lost 0 bases at V and 4 bases at J; junction bases unmatched: 4. The CDR3 spans 15 residues. Germline V gene lookup returns CDR1 SGHRS and CDR2 YFSETQ.

This rearrangement joins TRBV28 to TRBJ1-6; 9 bases align to TRBD1. J gave up 10 bases and V 1 base, and 8 bases lay outside the gene matches. CDR1 MDHEN and CDR2 SYDVKM come from the germline V gene. The CDR3 runs 16 residues. CDR3 region: CASSLSGQGENSPLHF. The DNA for the CDR3 is TGTGCCAGCAGTTTATCGGGACAGGGAGAAAACTCACCCCTCCACTTT. Drawing the rest from reference TRBV28 and TRBJ1-6, the complete variable domain is DVKVTQSSRYLVKRTGEKVFLECVQDMDHENMFWYRQDPGLGLRLIYFSYDVKMKEKGDIPEGYSVSREKKERFSLILESASTNQTSMYLCASSLSGQGENSPLHFGNGTRLTVT.

The chain has TRBV6-5 and TRBJ2-7, with a tentative D call TRBD1 (5 bases). The CDR3 has 15 amino acids. Trimming cost V 2 bases and J 3 bases, with 14 bases left between them. Germline CDR1 and CDR2: MNHEY and SVGAGI. Written as DNA, the CDR3 is TGTGCCAGCAGTTACGGGGCAGGAACACGCTACGAGCAGTACTTC. Translated, it gives CASSYGAGTRYEQYF.

The count of this clone is one. The chain recombines TRBV27 with TRBJ2-3, with 7 nucleotides matching TRBD1. This CDR3 is 14 amino acids long. V gave up 5 bases and J gave up 5 bases; unmatched junction bases: 7. Germline assignment: CDR1 MNHEY and CDR2 SMNVEV (reference sequence). This CDR3 is CASSLTGEKDTQYF. The CDR3 DNA is TGTGCCAGCAGTCTTACAGGGGAAAAAGATACGCAGTATTTT.

V gene TRBV7-2 combines with J gene TRBJ2-7; perhaps TRBD2 as D (6 bases). The CDR3 totals 14 residues. CDR1 is SGHTA, CDR2 FQGNSA, per germline. The V end lost 5 bases, the J end lost 3 bases, and 14 bases lay between the germline ends. The DNA for the CDR3 is TGTGCCAGCAGCCCGACTCTAGCGATCTACGAGCAGTACTTC. Translation: CASSPTLAIYEQYF. Variable domain in full (rest from reference TRBV7-2 and TRBJ2-7): GAGVSQSPSNKVTEKGKDVELRCDPISGHTALYWYRQSLGQGLEFLIYFQGNSAPDKSGLPSDRFSAERTGGSVSTLTIQRTQQEDSAVYLCASSPTLAIYEQYFGPGTRLTVT.

The J gene is TRBJ2-7, the V gene TRBV4-3; 10 nucleotides match TRBD2. This CDR3 is built from 17 residues. Germline CDR1 and CDR2: LGHNA and YSLEER. After removal of 0 bases from V and 3 bases from J, the junction contained 8 bases not matched to a gene. CDR3 sequence (DNA): TGCGCCAGCAGCCAAGATTTCCTAGCGGGAGTGGGCTACGAGCAGTACTTC. This codes for CASSQDFLAGVGYEQYF.

This chain uses TRBV27 with TRBJ1-1, with TRBD1 matching over 8 bases. Trimming removed 6 bases from V and 4 bases from J; junction bases left unmatched: 7. The CDR3 totals 14 residues. Germline CDR1 and CDR2: MNHEY and SMNVEV (reference sequence). The CDR3 is CASRPTGGGTEAFF. The CDR3 DNA reads as TGTGCCAGCAGACCCACAGGGGGAGGCACTGAAGCTTTCTTT.

The V call is TRBV14, the J call TRBJ2-1; 13 nucleotides match TRBD2. The germline V gene encodes CDR1 SGHDN and CDR2 FVKESK. The CDR3 spans 15 residues. The V gene end was trimmed by 4 bases and the J gene end by 5 bases; junction bases not matched to a gene: 2. The CDR3 DNA follows: TGTGCCAGCAGCCCGGGACTAGCGGGGAACAATGAGCAGTTCTTC. Amino acids: CASSPGLAGNNEQFF.

The J gene is TRBJ2-3, the V gene TRBV2; D perhaps matches TRBD1 (6 bases). This CDR3 region has 14 residues. Germline CDR1 is SNHLY and CDR2 is FYNNEI. V lost 5 bases to trimming and J lost 0 bases, with 9 bases between them. The CDR3 DNA is TGTGCCAGCAGTCTGACAGGTAGCACAGATACGCAGTATTTT. Amino acids: CASSLTGSTDTQYF.

The genes are TRBV29-1 and TRBJ2-1; TRBD1 matches 12 bases. The CDR3 is made up of 16 amino acids. V shed 3 bases and J 3 bases; nucleotides not matched to a gene: 6. Germline V gene data show CDR1 as SQVTM and CDR2 as ANQGSEA. The DNA for the CDR3 is TGCAGCGTTGAGCCCGGGACAGGGGGCTACTACAATGAGCAGTTCTTC. Protein sequence: CSVEPGTGGYYNEQFF.

This clone was picked up one time. The chain joins TRBV19 to TRBJ2-5, with 8 positions matching TRBD1. CDR3 length: 15 residues. Germline V gives CDR1 LNHDA, CDR2 SQIVND (reference sequence). The junction had 4 bases not matched to a gene; V was cut back by 4 bases and J by 0 bases. For the CDR3, the DNA is TGTGCCAGTAGTAGAGACAGGGGAAACCAAGAGACCCAGTACTTC. It specifies CASSRDRGNQETQYF.

The rearrangement links TRBV3-1 (or the pseudogene TRBV3-2) to TRBJ2-7, with D perhaps TRBD2 (5 bases). The CDR3 sequence is 14 residues long. Trimming removed 2 bases at V and 6 bases at J, with 14 bases between. Germline V gene lookup returns CDR1 LGHDT and CDR2 YNNKEL (reference sequence). The CDR3 nucleotides read TGTGCCAGCAGCCAACTTACTAGATCCCCCGAGCAGTACTTC. Its protein is CASSQLTRSPEQYF.